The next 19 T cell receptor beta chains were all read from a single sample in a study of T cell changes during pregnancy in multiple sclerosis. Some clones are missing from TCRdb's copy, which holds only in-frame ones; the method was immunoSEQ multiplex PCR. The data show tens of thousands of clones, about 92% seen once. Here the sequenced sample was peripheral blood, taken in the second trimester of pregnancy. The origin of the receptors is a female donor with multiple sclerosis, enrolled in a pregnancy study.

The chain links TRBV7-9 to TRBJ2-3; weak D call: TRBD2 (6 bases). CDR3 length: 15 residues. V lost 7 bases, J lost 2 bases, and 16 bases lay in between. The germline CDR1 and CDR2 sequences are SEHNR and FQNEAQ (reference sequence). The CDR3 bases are TGTGCCAGCACTAAGGCGTCGGGGGTCACAGATACGCAGTATTTT. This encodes CASTKASGVTDTQYF.

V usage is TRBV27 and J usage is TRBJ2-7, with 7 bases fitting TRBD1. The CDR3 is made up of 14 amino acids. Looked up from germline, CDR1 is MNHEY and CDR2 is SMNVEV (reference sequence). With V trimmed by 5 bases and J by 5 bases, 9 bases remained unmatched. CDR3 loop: CASSTGTVFDEQYF. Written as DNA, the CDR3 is TGTGCCAGCAGTACCGGGACAGTCTTTGACGAGCAGTACTTC.

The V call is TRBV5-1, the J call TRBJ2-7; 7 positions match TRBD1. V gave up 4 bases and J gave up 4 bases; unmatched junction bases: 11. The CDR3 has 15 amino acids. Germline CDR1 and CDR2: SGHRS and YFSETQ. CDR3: CASSIPRDSDYEQYF. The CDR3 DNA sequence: TGCGCCAGCAGCATCCCCCGGGACAGTGATTACGAGCAGTACTTC.

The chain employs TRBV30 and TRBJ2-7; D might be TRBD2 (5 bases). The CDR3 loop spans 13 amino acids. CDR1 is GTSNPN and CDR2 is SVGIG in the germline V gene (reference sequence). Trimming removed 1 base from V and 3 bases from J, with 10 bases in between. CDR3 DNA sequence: TGTGCCTGGAGTGACCGAGAGGGCTACGAGCAGTACTTC. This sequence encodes CAWSDREGYEQYF.

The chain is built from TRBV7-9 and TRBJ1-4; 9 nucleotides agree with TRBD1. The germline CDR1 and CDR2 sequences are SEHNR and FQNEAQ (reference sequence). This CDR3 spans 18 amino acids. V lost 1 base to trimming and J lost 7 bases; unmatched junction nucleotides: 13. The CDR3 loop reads CASSLVTSPGQGVEKLFF. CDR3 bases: TGTGCCAGCAGCTTAGTTACCAGTCCGGGACAGGGTGTTGAAAAACTGTTTTTT. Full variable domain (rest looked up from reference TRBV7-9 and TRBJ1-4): DTGVSQNPRHKITKRGQNVTFRCDPISEHNRLYWYRQTLGQGPEFLTYFQNEAQLEKSRLLSDRFSAERPKGSFSTLEIQRTEQGDSAMYLCASSLVTSPGQGVEKLFFGSGTQLSVL.

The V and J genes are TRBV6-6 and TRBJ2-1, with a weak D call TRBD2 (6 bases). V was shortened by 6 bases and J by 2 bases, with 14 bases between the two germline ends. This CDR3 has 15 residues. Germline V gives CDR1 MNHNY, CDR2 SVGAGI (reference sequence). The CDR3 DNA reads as TGTGCCAGCAGCCCCCGGGCGGGGACCTACAATGAGCAGTTCTTC. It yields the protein CASSPRAGTYNEQFF.

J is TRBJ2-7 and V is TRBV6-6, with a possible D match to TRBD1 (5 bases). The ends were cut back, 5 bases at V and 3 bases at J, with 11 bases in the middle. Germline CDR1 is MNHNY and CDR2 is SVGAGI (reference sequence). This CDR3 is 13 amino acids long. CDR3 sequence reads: CASSMDIRYEQYF. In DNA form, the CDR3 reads TGTGCCAGCAGTATGGACATTCGCTACGAGCAGTACTTC.

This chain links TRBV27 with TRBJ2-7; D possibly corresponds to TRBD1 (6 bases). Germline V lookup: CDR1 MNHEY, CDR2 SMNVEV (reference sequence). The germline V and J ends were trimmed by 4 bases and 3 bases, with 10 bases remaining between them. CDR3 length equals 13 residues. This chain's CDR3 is CASSYATGYEQYF. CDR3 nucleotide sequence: TGTGCCAGCAGTTACGCGACAGGCTACGAGCAGTACTTC.

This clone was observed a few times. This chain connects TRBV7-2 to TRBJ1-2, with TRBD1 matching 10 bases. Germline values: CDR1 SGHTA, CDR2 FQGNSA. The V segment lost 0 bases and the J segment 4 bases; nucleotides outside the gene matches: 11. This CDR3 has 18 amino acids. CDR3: CASSLAKSGQGKSYGYTF. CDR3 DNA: TGTGCCAGCAGCTTAGCGAAGTCGGGACAGGGGAAGAGCTATGGCTACACCTTC.

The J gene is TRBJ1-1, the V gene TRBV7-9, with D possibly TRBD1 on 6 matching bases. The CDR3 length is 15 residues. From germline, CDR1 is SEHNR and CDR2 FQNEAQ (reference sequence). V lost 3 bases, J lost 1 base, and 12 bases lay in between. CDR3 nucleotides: TGTGCCAGCAGCTTCGACCTACAGGGGAACACTGAAGCTTTCTTT. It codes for CASSFDLQGNTEAFF.

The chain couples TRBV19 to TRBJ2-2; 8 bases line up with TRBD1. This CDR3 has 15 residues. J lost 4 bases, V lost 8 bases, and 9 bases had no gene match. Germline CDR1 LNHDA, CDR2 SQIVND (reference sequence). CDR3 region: CASWQGQGATGELFF. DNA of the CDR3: TGTGCCAGTTGGCAGGGGCAGGGGGCCACCGGGGAGCTGTTTTTT.

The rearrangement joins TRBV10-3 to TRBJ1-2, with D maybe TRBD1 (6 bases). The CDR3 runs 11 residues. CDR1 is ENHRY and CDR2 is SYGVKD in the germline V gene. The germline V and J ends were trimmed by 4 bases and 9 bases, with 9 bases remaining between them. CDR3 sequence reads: CAISGQGSYTF. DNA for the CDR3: TGTGCCATCAGTGGCCAGGGGAGCTACACCTTC.

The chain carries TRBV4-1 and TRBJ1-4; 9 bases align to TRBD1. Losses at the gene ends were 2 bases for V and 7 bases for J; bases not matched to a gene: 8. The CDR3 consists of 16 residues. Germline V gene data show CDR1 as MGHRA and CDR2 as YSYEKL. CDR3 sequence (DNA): TGCGCCAGCAGCCAAACCGGGACAGGGAGGCCTGAAAAACTGTTTTTT. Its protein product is CASSQTGTGRPEKLFF.

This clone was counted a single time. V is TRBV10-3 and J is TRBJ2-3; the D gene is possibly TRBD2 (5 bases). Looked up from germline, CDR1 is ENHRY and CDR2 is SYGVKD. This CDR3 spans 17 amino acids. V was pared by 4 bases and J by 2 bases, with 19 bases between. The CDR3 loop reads CAISGKLGETFTDTQYF. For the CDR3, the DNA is TGTGCCATCAGTGGCAAGCTGGGAGAGACTTTCACAGATACGCAGTATTTT.

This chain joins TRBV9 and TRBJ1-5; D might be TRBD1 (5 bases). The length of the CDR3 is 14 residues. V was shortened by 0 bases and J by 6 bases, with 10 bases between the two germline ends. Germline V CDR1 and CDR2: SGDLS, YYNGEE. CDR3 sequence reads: CASSVGGGTQPQHF. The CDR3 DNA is TGTGCCAGCAGCGTAGGGGGGGGGACTCAGCCCCAGCATTTT.

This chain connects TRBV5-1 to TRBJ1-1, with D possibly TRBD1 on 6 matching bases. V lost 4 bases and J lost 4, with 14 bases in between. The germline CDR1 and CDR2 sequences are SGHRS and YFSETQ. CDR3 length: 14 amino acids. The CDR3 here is CASSQGFLGTEAFF. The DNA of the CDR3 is TGCGCCAGCAGCCAGGGGTTCCTGGGCACTGAAGCTTTCTTT.

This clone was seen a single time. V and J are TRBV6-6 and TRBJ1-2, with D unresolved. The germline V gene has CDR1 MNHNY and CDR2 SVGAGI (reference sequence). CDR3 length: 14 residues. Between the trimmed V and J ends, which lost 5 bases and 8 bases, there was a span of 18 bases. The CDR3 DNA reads TGTGCCAGCAGTGGCCGACGGGATTCGGGGGGCTACACCTTC. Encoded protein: CASSGRRDSGGYTF.

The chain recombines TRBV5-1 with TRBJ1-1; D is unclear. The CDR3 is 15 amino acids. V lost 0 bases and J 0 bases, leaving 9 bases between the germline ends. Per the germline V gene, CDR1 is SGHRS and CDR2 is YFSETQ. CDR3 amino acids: CASSLDGAMNTEAFF. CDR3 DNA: TGCGCCAGCAGCTTGGATGGAGCTATGAACACTGAAGCTTTCTTT.

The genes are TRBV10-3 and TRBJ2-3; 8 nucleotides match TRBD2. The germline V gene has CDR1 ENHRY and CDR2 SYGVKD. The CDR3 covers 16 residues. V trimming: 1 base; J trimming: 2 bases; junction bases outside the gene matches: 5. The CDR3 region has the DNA TGTGCCATCAGTGAGTTTGGCGGGAGGAACACAGATACGCAGTATTTT. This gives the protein CAISEFGGRNTDTQYF.